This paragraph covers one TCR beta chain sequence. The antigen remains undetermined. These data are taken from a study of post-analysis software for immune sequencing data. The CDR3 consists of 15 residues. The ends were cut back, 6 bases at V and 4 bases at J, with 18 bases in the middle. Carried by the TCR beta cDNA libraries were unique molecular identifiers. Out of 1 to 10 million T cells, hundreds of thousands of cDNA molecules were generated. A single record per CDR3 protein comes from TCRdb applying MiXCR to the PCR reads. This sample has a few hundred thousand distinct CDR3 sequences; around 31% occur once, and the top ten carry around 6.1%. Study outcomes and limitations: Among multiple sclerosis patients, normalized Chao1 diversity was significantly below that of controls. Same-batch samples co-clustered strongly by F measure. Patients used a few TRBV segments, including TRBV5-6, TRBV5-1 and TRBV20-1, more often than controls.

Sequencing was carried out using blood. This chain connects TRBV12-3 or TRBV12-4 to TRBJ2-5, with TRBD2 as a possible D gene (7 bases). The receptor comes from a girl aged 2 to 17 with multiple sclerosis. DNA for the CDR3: TGTGCCAGCAGAAGGACTAGAGGGGGGGGAGAGACCCAGTACTTC. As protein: CASRRTRGGGETQYF.